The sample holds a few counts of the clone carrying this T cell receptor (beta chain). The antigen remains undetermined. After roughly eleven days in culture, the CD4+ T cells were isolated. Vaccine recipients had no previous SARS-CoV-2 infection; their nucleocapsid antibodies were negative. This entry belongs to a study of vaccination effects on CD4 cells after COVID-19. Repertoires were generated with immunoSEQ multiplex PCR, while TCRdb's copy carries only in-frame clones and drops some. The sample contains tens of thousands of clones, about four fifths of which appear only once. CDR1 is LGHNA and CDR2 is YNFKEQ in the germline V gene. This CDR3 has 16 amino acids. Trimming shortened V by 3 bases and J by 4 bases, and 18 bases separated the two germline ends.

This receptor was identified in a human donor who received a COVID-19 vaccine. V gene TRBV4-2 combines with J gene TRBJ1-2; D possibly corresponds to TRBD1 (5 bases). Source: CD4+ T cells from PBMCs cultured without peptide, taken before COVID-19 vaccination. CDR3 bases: TGTGCCAGCAGCCACGAGAAACCTACAGGAGCCTATGGCTACACCTTC. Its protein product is CASSHEKPTGAYGYTF.